This TCR beta chain was documented in a study of cytomegalovirus exposure and HLA in healthy donors. Notes on the study in general: Later work showed greater clonal expansion in HLA-associated TCR beta chains than in equally common others. TCR beta chain V- and J-gene trimming was linked, in a later analysis, to a missense variant in DCLRE1C. In vitro experiments confirmed that a few CMV-associated chains were specific for CMV antigens.

At collection, donors were nominally healthy, but unrecorded immune exposures were probable. Only a few counts were recorded for this clone. What it recognizes is unknown. V trimming: 1 base; J trimming: 2 bases; junction bases outside the gene matches: 4. The CDR3 sequence is 15 residues long. CDR1 is LGHNA and CDR2 is YSLEER in the germline V gene. In the PCR, 60 Vbeta and 13 Jbeta primers were used. Generated by immunoSEQ multiplex PCR, the TCRdb table keeps only in-frame clones and is missing some. This table has 100,000 or so clones, approximately 16% appearing once. This chain uses TRBV4-3 with TRBJ2-7; TRBD2 matches 8 bases. Sequencing was carried out using PBMCs. The receptor was derived from a female donor in good health and CMV-seronegative. The chain's CDR3 is CASSQVLAGPYEQYF. Here the CDR3 DNA reads TGCGCCAGCAGCCAAGTGCTAGCGGGTCCCTACGAGCAGTACTTC.